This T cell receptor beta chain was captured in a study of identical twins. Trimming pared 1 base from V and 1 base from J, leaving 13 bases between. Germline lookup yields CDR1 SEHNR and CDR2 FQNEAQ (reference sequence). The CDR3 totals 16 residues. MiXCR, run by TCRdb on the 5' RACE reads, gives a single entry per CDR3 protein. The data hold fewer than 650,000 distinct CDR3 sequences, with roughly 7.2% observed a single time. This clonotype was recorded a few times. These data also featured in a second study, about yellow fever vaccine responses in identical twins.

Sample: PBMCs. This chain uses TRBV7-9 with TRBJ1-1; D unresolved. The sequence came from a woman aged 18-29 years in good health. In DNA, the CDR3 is TGTGCCAGCAGCTTAGTATGGGCAGGCTCGAACACTGAAGCTTTCTTT. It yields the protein CASSLVWAGSNTEAFF.